Detailed here is one TCR beta chain. The antigen remains unidentified. This sample was taken from a study of cytomegalovirus exposure and HLA in healthy donors. Study overall: Falling in the Caucasian-associated ancestry cluster were less than 85% of approximately 400 genotyped donors.

Researchers ran the PCR with 60 Vbeta and 13 Jbeta primers. Only in-frame clones appear in the TCRdb table, and some are missing; sequencing was by immunoSEQ multiplex PCR. The sample lists over 150,000 clones; about four fifths were seen once. The CDR3 loop spans 12 amino acids. V was shortened by 4 bases and J by 3 bases, with 7 bases between the two germline ends. The germline CDR1 and CDR2 sequences are WSHSY and SAAADI. General study findings and limits: The study listed around 150 cytomegalovirus-associated TCR beta chains. The sole available immune exposure information was CMV serostatus. Most likely, a cluster of highly shared sequence variants arose as a sequencing artifact.

The source is a man aged 50-59 years in good health and CMV-seropositive. The chain recombines TRBV10-2 with TRBJ2-7, with D possibly matching TRBD1 (5 bases). Material: PBMCs. The CDR3 nucleotides read TGCGCCAGCAGTGCGACAGACTACGAGCAGTACTTC. Translated, it gives CASSATDYEQYF.